The subject of this entry is one TCR beta chain. The data were produced by immunoSEQ multiplex PCR, yet TCRdb's version contains in-frame clones alone and is incomplete. The sample shows 100,000 to 150,000 clones, 81% of them seen only once. Trimming removed 8 bases at V and 2 bases at J, with 13 bases between. This CDR3 is built from 14 residues. The V gene's germline CDR1 is ENHRY and CDR2 SYGVKD. These data belong to a study of blood T cell repertoires in COVID-19. The rearrangement uses TRBV10-3 and TRBJ2-1; TRBD2 is a possible D gene (6 bases). The sequence was collected from a man aged 25-45 years with COVID-19, enrolled during active disease. Sequenced: peripheral blood. The CDR3, as DNA: TGTGCCATCCTCCGGGACTCTACCTACAATGAGCAGTTCTTC. It is translated as CAILRDSTYNEQFF.